These 6 T cell receptor beta chains came from one sample sequenced in a study of blood T cell repertoires in COVID-19. The method was immunoSEQ multiplex PCR; TCRdb's version includes in-frame clones alone and lacks a portion of them. The sample carries under 140,000 clones, about 72% recorded once. The sample consisted of peripheral blood. Receptors were obtained from a woman in her sixties or seventies with acute or convalescent COVID-19.

This chain uses TRBV28 with TRBJ1-2; TRBD1 agrees at 9 bases. Germline V gene data show CDR1 as MDHEN and CDR2 as SYDVKM. V was pared by 2 bases and J by 2 bases, with 0 bases of the junction left unmatched. This CDR3 contains 14 residues. DNA for the CDR3: TGTGCCAGCAGTTTAGGGACAGGGAACTATGGCTACACCTTC. Translating gives CASSLGTGNYGYTF.

The V call is TRBV7-2, the J call TRBJ1-1; 7 bases agree with TRBD1. Germline values: CDR1 SGHTA, CDR2 FQGNSA. CDR3 length: 17 amino acids. V lost 6 bases, J lost 0 bases, and 13 bases stayed unmatched. The CDR3 spells CASRLSTGRILNTEAFF. The CDR3 DNA sequence: TGTGCCAGCAGACTATCGACAGGGAGGATCTTGAACACTGAAGCTTTCTTT.

V usage is TRBV10-3 and J usage is TRBJ1-1; 8 bases align to TRBD1. V shed 11 bases, J shed 2 bases, and the junction held 7 bases outside the gene matches. The CDR3 covers 13 residues. Germline V gene data show CDR1 as ENHRY and CDR2 as SYGVKD. CDR3 loop: CAARDRINTEAFF. The CDR3 region has the DNA TGTGCCGCACGGGACAGGATAAACACTGAAGCTTTCTTT.

This sequence joins TRBV6-5 and TRBJ1-5, with a tentative D call TRBD1 (6 bases). The CDR3 runs 14 residues. Between the trimmed V and J ends, which lost 6 bases and 2 bases, there was a span of 11 bases. Germline V lookup: CDR1 MNHEY, CDR2 SVGAGI. The CDR3 DNA is TGTGCCAGCAGGCTACAGGGCGGCAATCAGCCCCAGCATTTT. Translated, it gives CASRLQGGNQPQHF.

The rearrangement uses TRBV28 and TRBJ2-7; 8 nucleotides align to TRBD2. The V segment lost 10 bases and the J segment 6 bases; nucleotides outside the gene matches: 11. CDR1 and CDR2 (germline): MDHEN, SYDVKM. The CDR3 sequence is 13 residues long. As DNA, the CDR3 is TGTGCCACCTCCTCCGGGGGGGCCGTCGAGCAGTACTTC. Protein: CATSSGGAVEQYF.

The V and J genes are TRBV6-5 and TRBJ2-5, with TRBD2 identical over 10 bases. The V gene end was trimmed by 5 bases and the J gene end by 2 bases; junction bases not matched to a gene: 5. Germline V CDR1 and CDR2: MNHEY, SVGAGI. This CDR3 contains 15 residues. CDR3 region: CASSKTSGVQETQYF. DNA of the CDR3: TGTGCCAGCAGTAAAACTAGCGGGGTTCAAGAGACCCAGTACTTC.